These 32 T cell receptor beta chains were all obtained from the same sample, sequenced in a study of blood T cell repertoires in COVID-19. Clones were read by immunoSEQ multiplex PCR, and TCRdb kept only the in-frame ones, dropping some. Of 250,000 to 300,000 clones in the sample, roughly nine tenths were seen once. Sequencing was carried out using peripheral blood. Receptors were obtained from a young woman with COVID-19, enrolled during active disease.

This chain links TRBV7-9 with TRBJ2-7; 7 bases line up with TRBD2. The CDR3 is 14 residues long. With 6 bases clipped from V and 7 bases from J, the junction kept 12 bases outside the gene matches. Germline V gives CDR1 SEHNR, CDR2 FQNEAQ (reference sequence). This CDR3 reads CASSSGGGPREQYF. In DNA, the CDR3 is TGTGCCAGCAGTTCAGGCGGGGGACCTCGGGAGCAGTACTTC.

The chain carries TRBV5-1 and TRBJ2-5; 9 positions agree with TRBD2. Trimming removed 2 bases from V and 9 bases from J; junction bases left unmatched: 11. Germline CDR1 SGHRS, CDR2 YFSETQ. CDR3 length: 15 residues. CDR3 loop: CASSFPPTSGTAQYF. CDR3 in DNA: TGCGCCAGCAGCTTCCCACCGACTAGCGGCACGGCCCAGTACTTC.

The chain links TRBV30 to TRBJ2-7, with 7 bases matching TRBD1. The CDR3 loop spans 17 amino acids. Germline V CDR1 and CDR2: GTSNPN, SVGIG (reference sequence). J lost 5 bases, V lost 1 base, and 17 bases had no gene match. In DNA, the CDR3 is TGTGCCTGGAGTGGAGAGACAGGGATTCTCTGGGTTGACGAGCAGTACTTC. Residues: CAWSGETGILWVDEQYF.

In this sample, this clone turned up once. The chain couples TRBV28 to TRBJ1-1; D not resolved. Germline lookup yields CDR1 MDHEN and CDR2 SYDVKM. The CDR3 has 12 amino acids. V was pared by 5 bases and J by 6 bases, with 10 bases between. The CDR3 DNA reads TGTGCCAGCAGTCCCCTCCCCCCTGAAGCTTTCTTT. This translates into CASSPLPPEAFF.

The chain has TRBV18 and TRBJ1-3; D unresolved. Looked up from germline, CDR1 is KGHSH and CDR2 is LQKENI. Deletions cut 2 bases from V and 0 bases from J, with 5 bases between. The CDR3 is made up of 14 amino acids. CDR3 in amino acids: CASSPASSGNTIYF. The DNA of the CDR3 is TGTGCCAGCTCACCAGCGAGCTCTGGAAACACCATATATTTT.

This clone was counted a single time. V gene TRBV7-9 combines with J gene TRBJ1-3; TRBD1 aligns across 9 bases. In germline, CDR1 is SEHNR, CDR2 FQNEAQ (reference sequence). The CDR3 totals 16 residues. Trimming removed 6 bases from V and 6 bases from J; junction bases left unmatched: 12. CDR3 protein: CASSPHRTGATNTIYF. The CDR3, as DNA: TGTGCCAGCAGTCCTCATCGGACAGGGGCTACAAACACCATATATTTT.

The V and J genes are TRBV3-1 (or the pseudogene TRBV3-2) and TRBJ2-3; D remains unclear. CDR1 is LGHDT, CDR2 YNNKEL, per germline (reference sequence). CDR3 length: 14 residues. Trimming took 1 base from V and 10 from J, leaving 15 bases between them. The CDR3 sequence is CASSQGSFDSPQYF. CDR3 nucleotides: TGTGCCAGCAGCCAAGGGAGTTTTGACTCCCCGCAGTATTTT.

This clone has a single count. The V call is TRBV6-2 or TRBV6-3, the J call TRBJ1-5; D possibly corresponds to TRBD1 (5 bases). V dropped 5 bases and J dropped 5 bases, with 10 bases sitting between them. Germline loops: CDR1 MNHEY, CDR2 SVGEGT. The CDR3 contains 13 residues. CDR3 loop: CASSTGPYQPQHF. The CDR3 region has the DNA TGTGCCAGCAGTACAGGACCTTATCAGCCCCAGCATTTT.

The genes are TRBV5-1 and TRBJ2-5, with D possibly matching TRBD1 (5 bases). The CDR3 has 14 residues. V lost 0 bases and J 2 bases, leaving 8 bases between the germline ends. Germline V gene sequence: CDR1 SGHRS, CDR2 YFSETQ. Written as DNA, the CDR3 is TGCGCCAGCAGCTTGGGACAGTTACAAGAGACCCAGTACTTC. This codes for CASSLGQLQETQYF. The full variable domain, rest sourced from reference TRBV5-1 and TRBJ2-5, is KAGVTQTPRYLIKTRGQQVTLSCSPISGHRSVSWYQQTPGQGLQFLFEYFSETQRNKGNFPGRFSGRQFSNSRSEMNVSTLELGDSALYLCASSLGQLQETQYFGPGTRLLVL.

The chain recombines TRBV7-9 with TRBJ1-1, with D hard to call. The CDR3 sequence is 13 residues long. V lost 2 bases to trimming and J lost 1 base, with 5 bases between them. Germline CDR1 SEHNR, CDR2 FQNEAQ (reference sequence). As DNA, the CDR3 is TGTGCCAGCAGCTTAACACCGAACACTGAAGCTTTCTTT. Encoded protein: CASSLTPNTEAFF.

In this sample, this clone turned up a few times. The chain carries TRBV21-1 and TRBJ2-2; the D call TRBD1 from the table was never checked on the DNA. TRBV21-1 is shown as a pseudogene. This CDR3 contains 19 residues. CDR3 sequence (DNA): TGTGCCAGTCCCAACGGAGACAGGGTGGTAAGGGGGAACACCGGGGAGCTGTTTTTT. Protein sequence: CASPNGDRVVRGNTGELFF.

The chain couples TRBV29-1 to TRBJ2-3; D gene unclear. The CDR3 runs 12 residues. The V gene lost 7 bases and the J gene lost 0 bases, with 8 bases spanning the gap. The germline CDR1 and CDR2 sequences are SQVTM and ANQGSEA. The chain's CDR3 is CSGGSSTDTQYF. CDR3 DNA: TGCAGCGGAGGAAGCAGCACAGATACGCAGTATTTT.

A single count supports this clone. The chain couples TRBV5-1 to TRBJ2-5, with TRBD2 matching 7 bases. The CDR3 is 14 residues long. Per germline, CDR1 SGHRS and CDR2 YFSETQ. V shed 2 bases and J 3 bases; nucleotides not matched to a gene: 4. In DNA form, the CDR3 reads TGCGCCAGCAGCTTATCGAGCGGGGAAGAGACCCAGTACTTC. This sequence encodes CASSLSSGEETQYF.

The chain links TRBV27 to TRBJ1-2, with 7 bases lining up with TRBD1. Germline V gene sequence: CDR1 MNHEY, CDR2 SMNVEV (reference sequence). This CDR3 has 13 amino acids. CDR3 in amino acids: CASGEGGNYGYTF. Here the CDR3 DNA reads TGTGCTTCCGGGGAAGGGGGCAACTATGGCTACACCTTC.

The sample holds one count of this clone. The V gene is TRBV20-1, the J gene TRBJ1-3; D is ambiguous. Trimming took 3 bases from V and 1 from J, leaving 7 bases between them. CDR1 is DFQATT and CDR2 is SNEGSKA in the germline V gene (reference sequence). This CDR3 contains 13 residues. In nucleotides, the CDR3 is TGCAGTGCTAGTGGAGAGTCTGGAAACACCATATATTTT. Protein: CSASGESGNTIYF.

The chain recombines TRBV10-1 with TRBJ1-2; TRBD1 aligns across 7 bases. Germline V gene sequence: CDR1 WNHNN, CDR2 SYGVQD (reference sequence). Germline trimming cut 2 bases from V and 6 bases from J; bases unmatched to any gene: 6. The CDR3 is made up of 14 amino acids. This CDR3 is CASSEDRVSHGYTF. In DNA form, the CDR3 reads TGCGCCAGCAGTGAGGACAGGGTCAGCCATGGCTACACCTTC.

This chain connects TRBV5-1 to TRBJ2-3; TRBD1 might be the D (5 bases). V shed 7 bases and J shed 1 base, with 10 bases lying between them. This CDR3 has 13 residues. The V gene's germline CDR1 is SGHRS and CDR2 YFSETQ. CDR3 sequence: CASSEQGTDTQYF. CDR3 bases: TGCGCCAGCTCGGAACAGGGCACAGATACGCAGTATTTT.

The CDR3 is CASSPWTGGTADTQYF. CDR3 DNA: TGTGCCAGCAGCCCATGGACAGGGGGCACCGCAGATACGCAGTATTTT. The chain joins TRBV7-8 to TRBJ2-3; 11 nucleotides align to TRBD1. CDR1 and CDR2 from the germline V gene are SGHVS and FQNEAQ. The CDR3 contains 16 residues. V was pared by 5 bases and J by 4 bases, with 8 bases of the junction left unmatched.

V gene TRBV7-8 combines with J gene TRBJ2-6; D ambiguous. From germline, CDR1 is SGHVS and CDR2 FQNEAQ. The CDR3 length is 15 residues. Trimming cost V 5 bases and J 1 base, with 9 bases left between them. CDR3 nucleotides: TGTGCCAGCAGCCGTGGGCGATCTGGGGCCAACGTCCTGACTTTC. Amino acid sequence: CASSRGRSGANVLTF.

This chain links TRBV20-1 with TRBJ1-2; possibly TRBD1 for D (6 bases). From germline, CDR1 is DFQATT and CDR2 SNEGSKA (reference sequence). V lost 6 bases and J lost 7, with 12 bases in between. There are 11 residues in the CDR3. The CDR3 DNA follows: TGCAGTGCCAAAGGGGGGGTTGGCTACACCTTC. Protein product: CSAKGGVGYTF.

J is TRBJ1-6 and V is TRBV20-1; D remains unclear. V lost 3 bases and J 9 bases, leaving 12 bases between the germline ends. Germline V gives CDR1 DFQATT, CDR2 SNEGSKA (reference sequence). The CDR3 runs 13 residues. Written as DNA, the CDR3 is TGCAGTGCTAGTCCTAGCGGGCGTTCACCCCTCCACTTT. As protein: CSASPSGRSPLHF.

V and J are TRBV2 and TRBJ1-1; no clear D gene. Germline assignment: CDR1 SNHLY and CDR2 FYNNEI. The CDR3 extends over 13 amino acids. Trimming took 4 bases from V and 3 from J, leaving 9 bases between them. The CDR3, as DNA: TGTGCCAGCAGTGCGGAGCGGCACACTGAAGCTTTCTTT. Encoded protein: CASSAERHTEAFF. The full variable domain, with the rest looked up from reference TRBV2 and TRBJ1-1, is EPEVTQTPSHQVTQMGQEVILRCVPISNHLYFYWYRQILGQKVEFLVSFYNNEISEKSEIFDDQFSVERPDGSNFTLKIRSTKLEDSAMYFCASSAERHTEAFFGQGTRLTVV.

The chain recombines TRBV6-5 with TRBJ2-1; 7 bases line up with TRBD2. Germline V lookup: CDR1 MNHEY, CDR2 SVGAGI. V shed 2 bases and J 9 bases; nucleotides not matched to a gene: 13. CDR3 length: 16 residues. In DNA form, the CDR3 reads TGTGCCAGCAGTTACAAGCGGGGCCTCGCCGCAGCTGAGCAGTTCTTC. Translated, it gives CASSYKRGLAAAEQFF.

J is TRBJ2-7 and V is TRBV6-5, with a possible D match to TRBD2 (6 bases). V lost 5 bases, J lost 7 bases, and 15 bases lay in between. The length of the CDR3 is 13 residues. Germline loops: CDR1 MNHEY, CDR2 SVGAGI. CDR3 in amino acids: CASSPLGGEEQYF. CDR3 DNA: TGTGCCAGCAGTCCCTTAGGAGGGGAGGAGCAGTACTTC.

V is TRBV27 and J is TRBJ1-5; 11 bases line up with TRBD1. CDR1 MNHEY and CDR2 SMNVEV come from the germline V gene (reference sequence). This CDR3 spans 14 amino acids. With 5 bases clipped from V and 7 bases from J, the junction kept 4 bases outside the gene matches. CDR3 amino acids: CASSGTGGLQPQHF. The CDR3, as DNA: TGTGCCAGCAGTGGGACAGGGGGGTTGCAGCCCCAGCATTTT.

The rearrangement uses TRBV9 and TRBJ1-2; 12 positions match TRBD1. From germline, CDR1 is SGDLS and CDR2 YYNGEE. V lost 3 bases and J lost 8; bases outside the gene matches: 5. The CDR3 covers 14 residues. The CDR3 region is CASSAGTGGGGYTF. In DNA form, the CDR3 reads TGTGCCAGCAGCGCAGGGACAGGGGGCGGCGGCTACACCTTC.

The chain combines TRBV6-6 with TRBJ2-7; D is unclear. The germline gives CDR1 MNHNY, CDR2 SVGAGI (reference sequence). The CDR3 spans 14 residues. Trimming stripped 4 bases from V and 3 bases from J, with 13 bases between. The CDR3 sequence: CASSLLPQFYEQYF. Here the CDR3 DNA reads TGTGCCAGCAGTTTACTCCCACAGTTCTACGAGCAGTACTTC.

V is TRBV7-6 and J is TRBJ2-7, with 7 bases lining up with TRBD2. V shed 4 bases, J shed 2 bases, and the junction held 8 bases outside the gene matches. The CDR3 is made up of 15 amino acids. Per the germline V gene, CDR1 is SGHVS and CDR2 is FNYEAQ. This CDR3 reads CASSSGRGATYEQYF. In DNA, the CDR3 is TGTGCCAGCAGCTCGGGGAGGGGAGCTACCTACGAGCAGTACTTC.

The CDR3: CASRPVGGNTGELFF. The CDR3 DNA reads TGTGCCAGCAGGCCCGTGGGAGGGAACACCGGGGAGCTGTTTTTT. The chain combines TRBV7-7 with TRBJ2-2, with D perhaps TRBD2 (6 bases). CDR3 length: 15 amino acids. V was pared by 6 bases and J by 1 base, with 12 bases between. In germline, CDR1 is SSHAT, CDR2 FNYEAQ (reference sequence). Full variable domain (missing parts from reference TRBV7-7 and TRBJ2-2): GAGVSQSPRYKVTKRGQDVTLRCDPISSHATLYWYQQALGQGPEFLTYFNYEAQPDKSGLPSDRFSAERPEGSISTLTIQRTEQRDSAMYRCASRPVGGNTGELFFGEGSRLTVL.

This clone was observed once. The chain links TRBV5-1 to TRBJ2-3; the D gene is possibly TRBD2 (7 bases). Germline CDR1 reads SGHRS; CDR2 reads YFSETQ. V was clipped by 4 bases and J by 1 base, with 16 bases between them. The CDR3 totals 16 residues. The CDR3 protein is CASSPELGGGTDTQYF. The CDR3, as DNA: TGCGCCAGCAGCCCCGAGTTAGGGGGGGGCACAGATACGCAGTATTTT.

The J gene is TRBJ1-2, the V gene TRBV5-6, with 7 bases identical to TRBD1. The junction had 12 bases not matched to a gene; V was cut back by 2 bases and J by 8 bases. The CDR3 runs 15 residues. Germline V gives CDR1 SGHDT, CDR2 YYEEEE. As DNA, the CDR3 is TGTGCCAGCAGCTTAGGTCCTACAGGGGCCGGGGGCTACACCTTC. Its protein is CASSLGPTGAGGYTF.

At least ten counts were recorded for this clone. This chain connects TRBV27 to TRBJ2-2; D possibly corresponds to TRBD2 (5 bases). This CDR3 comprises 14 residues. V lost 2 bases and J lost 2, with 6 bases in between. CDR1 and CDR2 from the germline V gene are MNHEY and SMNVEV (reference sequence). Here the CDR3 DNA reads TGTGCCAGCAGTTTAGAGGGAAACACCGGGGAGCTGTTTTTT. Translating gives CASSLEGNTGELFF.